This record concerns one T cell receptor (beta chain) sequence. The target antigen is unknown. The record originates from a study of post-analysis software for immune sequencing data. Study-level background: Recorded disease courses covered relapsing-remitting, secondary progressive and progressive-relapsing multiple sclerosis. Some patients had no subtype annotation. General study points: Controls significantly exceeded multiple sclerosis patients in normalized Chao1 diversity. A few TRBV segments were significantly more frequent in patients than in controls. TRBV5-6, TRBV5-1 and TRBV20-1 were among these segments.

After removal of 4 bases from V and 6 bases from J, the junction contained 8 bases not matched to a gene. CDR1 is MNHNS, CDR2 SASEGT, per germline. The length of the CDR3 is 16 residues. Unique molecular identifiers were carried by the TCR beta cDNA libraries. TCRdb re-called the PCR reads through MiXCR, storing one row per CDR3 protein. The sample contains 400,000 to 500,000 distinct CDR3 sequences, less than 40% of which appear only once. The sequenced material came from blood. The sequence derives from a girl aged 2 to 10 with multiple sclerosis. The V gene is TRBV6-1, the J gene TRBJ2-3, with 12 bases matching TRBD2. CDR3 nucleotides: TGTGCCAGCAGTGGTCTAGCGGGGGGGCCATCGGATACGCAGTATTTT. Its translation: CASSGLAGGPSDTQYF.